Here is one TCR beta chain with its context. This CDR3 has 15 amino acids. Trimming cost V 2 bases and J 9 bases, with 14 bases left between them. Germline lookup yields CDR1 SGHTA and CDR2 FQGNSA. Only in-frame clones appear in the TCRdb table, and some are missing; sequencing was by immunoSEQ multiplex PCR. The table lists some 400,000 clones, 81% of them singletons. The data were obtained in a study of blood T cell repertoires in COVID-19. The sample comprised peripheral blood. The source is a human donor with acute or convalescent COVID-19. The donor label of this sample is uncertain. The V gene is TRBV7-2, the J gene TRBJ1-6; no definite D call. CDR3 in amino acids: CASSLSVVLPSPLHF. The CDR3 region has the DNA TGTGCCAGCAGCTTATCGGTTGTCCTTCCTTCACCCCTCCACTTT.